Below, 20 T cell receptor beta chains from the same sample are listed, as sequenced in a study of shared clonotypes between healthy human individuals. Method: immunoSEQ multiplex PCR; TCRdb's copy keeps in-frame clones and lacks some. This table holds 2,500,000 or so clones, 93% found once. Specimen: naive CD4+ T cells from PBMCs. Described subset: CD45RA+ positively selected. Receptors originate from a man between 18 and 29 years old in good health. Some clones in this sample may be carry-over from other donors' samples.

With respect to this clone: The sample carries other DNA sequences with the same CDR3. V gene TRBV6-5 combines with J gene TRBJ2-3; a weak D match, TRBD1 (6 bases). V dropped 3 bases and J dropped 1 base, with 8 bases sitting between them. Germline CDR1 is MNHEY and CDR2 is SVGAGI. The CDR3 runs to 14 residues. The CDR3 loop reads CASSYSGGTDTQYF. The CDR3 DNA is TGTGCCAGCAGTTATTCAGGGGGCACAGATACGCAGTATTTT.

The rearrangement uses TRBV4-1 and TRBJ2-1; 9 positions match TRBD2. Germline assignment: CDR1 MGHRA and CDR2 YSYEKL. This CDR3 contains 21 residues. V lost 4 bases to trimming and J lost 4 bases; unmatched junction nucleotides: 23. CDR3 residues: CASSPHPWVGSGRSEYNEQFF. The CDR3 DNA is TGCGCCAGCAGCCCGCATCCATGGGTCGGTAGCGGGAGAAGTGAATACAATGAGCAGTTCTTC.

V is TRBV5-1 and J is TRBJ2-5, with TRBD1 matching 7 bases. The CDR3 runs 16 residues. Trimming removed 4 bases from V and 2 bases from J; junction bases left unmatched: 11. CDR1 is SGHRS, CDR2 YFSETQ, per germline. CDR3 coding DNA: TGCGCCAGCAGCGGAAATACAGGGGCTATGCAAGAGACCCAGTACTTC. Protein: CASSGNTGAMQETQYF.

The chain joins TRBV9 to TRBJ2-6; D is unclear. Germline lookup yields CDR1 SGDLS and CDR2 YYNGEE. Trimming stripped 2 bases from V and 4 bases from J, with 10 bases between. The CDR3 has 15 residues. CDR3 sequence reads: CASSVWSLGANVLTF. DNA of the CDR3: TGTGCCAGCAGCGTTTGGTCTTTGGGGGCCAACGTCCTGACTTTC. Based on the CDR3 plus reference TRBV9 and TRBJ2-6, the full variable domain is DSGVTQTPKHLITATGQRVTLRCSPRSGDLSVYWYQQSLDQGLQFLIQYYNGEERAKGNILERFSAQQFPDLHSELNLSSLELGDSALYFCASSVWSLGANVLTFGAGSRLTVL.

The chain recombines TRBV27 with TRBJ2-6; D not resolved. CDR3 length equals 14 residues. CDR1 is MNHEY, CDR2 SMNVEV, per germline (reference sequence). V lost 2 bases and J lost 0, with 2 bases in between. The CDR3 DNA reads TGTGCCAGCAGTTTAAGCTCTGGGGCCAACGTCCTGACTTTC. Translated: CASSLSSGANVLTF.

CDR3 amino acids: CATTNPGAYEQYF. CDR3 nucleotide sequence: TGTGCCACTACGAACCCGGGGGCATACGAGCAGTACTTC. The chain has TRBV6-5 and TRBJ2-7; TRBD1 or TRBD2 may be the D gene (6 bases each). Between the trimmed V and J ends, which lost 10 bases and 4 bases, there was a span of 17 bases. Germline V gives CDR1 MNHEY, CDR2 SVGAGI. The CDR3 consists of 13 residues.

The chain is built from TRBV6-6 and TRBJ1-2; D is undetermined. With 2 bases removed from V and 0 bases from J, the gap between germline ends came to 10 bases. CDR1 is MNHNY and CDR2 is SVGAGI in the germline V gene (reference sequence). The CDR3 runs to 15 residues. CDR3: CASSYAAAANYGYTF. The CDR3 coding sequence is TGTGCCAGCAGTTACGCGGCAGCAGCTAACTATGGCTACACCTTC.

V usage is TRBV5-1 and J usage is TRBJ2-1; D is possibly TRBD1 or TRBD2 (7 bases each). V lost 4 bases and J lost 4, with 15 bases in between. Germline lookup yields CDR1 SGHRS and CDR2 YFSETQ. This CDR3 spans 15 amino acids. CDR3 sequence: CASSPAGQNYNEQFF. CDR3 in DNA: TGCGCCAGCAGCCCAGCGGGACAGAATTACAATGAGCAGTTCTTC.

The chain carries TRBV6-6 and TRBJ1-4, with D uncertain. CDR3 length: 14 residues. From germline, CDR1 is MNHNY and CDR2 SVGAGI (reference sequence). Deletions cut 2 bases from V and 6 bases from J, with 10 bases between. CDR3 in amino acids: CASSYMETYEKLFF. In DNA, the CDR3 is TGTGCCAGCAGTTACATGGAGACTTATGAAAAACTGTTTTTT.

The rearrangement joins TRBV4-1 to TRBJ1-4; 10 nucleotides agree with TRBD1. From germline, CDR1 is MGHRA and CDR2 YSYEKL. The CDR3 covers 14 residues. V lost 10 bases, J lost 6 bases, and 8 bases stayed unmatched. The CDR3 DNA sequence: TGCGCCACCGGAGAGACAGGGGGCGATGAAAAACTGTTTTTT. It specifies CATGETGGDEKLFF.

This sequence joins TRBV6-4 and TRBJ1-4, with TRBD1 matching 9 bases. This CDR3 spans 15 amino acids. The germline gives CDR1 MRHNA, CDR2 SNTAGT. Losses at the gene ends were 2 bases for V and 3 bases for J; bases not matched to a gene: 1. In DNA, the CDR3 is TGTGCCAGCAGTGACGGGACAGGGTCTAATGAAAAACTGTTTTTT. It translates to CASSDGTGSNEKLFF.

Worth noting for this clone: One end of the junction varies from germline; a read error may be responsible. The chain has TRBV20-1 and TRBJ2-1; D may match TRBD1 or TRBD2 (5 bases each). CDR1 and CDR2 from the germline V gene are DFQATT and SNEGSKA (reference sequence). The CDR3 totals 11 residues. CDR3 coding DNA: TGCAGTGCTAGGGTTCCGGGACCCTATCTCTTC. This encodes CSARVPGPYLF.

The rearrangement joins TRBV30 to TRBJ2-3; D gene ambiguous. V was clipped by 4 bases and J by 2 bases, with 4 bases between them. The CDR3 is 11 amino acids. CDR1 is GTSNPN, CDR2 SVGIG, per germline (reference sequence). In DNA form, the CDR3 reads TGTGCCTGGAAAATCACAGATACGCAGTATTTT. Translation gives CAWKITDTQYF.

CDR3 loop: CASSGRNSPLHF. The DNA of the CDR3 is TGTGCCAGCAGCGGGCGTAATTCACCCCTCCACTTT. The J gene is TRBJ1-6, the V gene TRBV9; D not resolved. Germline V CDR1 and CDR2: SGDLS, YYNGEE. This CDR3 has 12 amino acids. Trimming pared 3 bases from V and 6 bases from J, leaving 4 bases between.

The J gene is TRBJ1-1, the V gene TRBV7-2; D might be TRBD1 (5 bases). This CDR3 region has 14 residues. In germline, CDR1 is SGHTA, CDR2 FQGNSA. The ends were cut back, 7 bases at V and 5 bases at J, with 17 bases in the middle. The CDR3 region is CASTLEGLGTEAFF. CDR3 bases: TGTGCCAGCACCCTGGAGGGGCTGGGGACTGAAGCTTTCTTT.

The rearrangement joins TRBV9 to TRBJ2-1, with 10 bases identical to TRBD1. V shed 5 bases and J 8 bases; nucleotides not matched to a gene: 22. Germline V CDR1 and CDR2: SGDLS, YYNGEE. The CDR3 length is 19 residues. CDR3 DNA: TGTGCCAGCAGGGACGGAGGTGAGGGATCGGGGGACAGGGGCTATGAGCAGTTCTTC. It is translated as CASRDGGEGSGDRGYEQFF.

The chain joins TRBV5-8 to TRBJ1-5; D remains unclear. V gave up 3 bases and J gave up 10 bases, with 17 bases separating them. The CDR3 loop spans 14 amino acids. CDR1 is SGHTS and CDR2 is YDEGEE in the germline V gene. CDR3 coding DNA: TGTGCCAGCAGCTCCGCCCCGGCCGCGATCCCCCAGCATTTT. Translated, it gives CASSSAPAAIPQHF. Full variable domain (rest looked up from reference TRBV5-8 and TRBJ1-5): EAGVTQSPTHLIKTRGQQATLRCSPISGHTSVYWYQQALGLGLQFLLWYDEGEERNRGNFPPRFSGRQFPNYSSELNVNALELEDSALYLCASSSAPAAIPQHFGDGTRLSIL.

This chain connects TRBV2 to TRBJ1-5; 9 bases line up with TRBD1. This CDR3 region has 15 residues. CDR1 SNHLY and CDR2 FYNNEI come from the germline V gene. Trimming took 3 bases from V and 6 from J; bases not matched to a gene: 6. The CDR3 DNA is TGTGCCAGCAGTGATACAGGGGGCGAGGGTCAGCCCCAGCATTTT. Amino acids: CASSDTGGEGQPQHF.

Remarks on this clone: Different DNA sequences within this sample yield the same CDR3. This chain uses TRBV5-1 with TRBJ2-1, with a possible D match to TRBD2 (5 bases). The V end lost 1 base, the J end lost 0 bases, and 8 bases lay between the germline ends. The germline V gene encodes CDR1 SGHRS and CDR2 YFSETQ. This CDR3 is 15 amino acids long. The CDR3 bases are TGCGCCAGCAGCTTGTCCGGGGACTCCTACAATGAGCAGTTCTTC. Amino acid sequence: CASSLSGDSYNEQFF.

For this clone: Other DNA sequences in the same sample also yield this CDR3. This chain joins TRBV5-1 and TRBJ2-3; 13 bases are a match to TRBD2. Germline CDR1 is SGHRS and CDR2 is YFSETQ. V trimming: 4 bases; J trimming: 0 bases; junction bases outside the gene matches: 5. The CDR3 is 17 residues long. In DNA form, the CDR3 reads TGCGCCAGCAGCCCAGGGACTAGCGGGACTAGCACAGATACGCAGTATTTT. This gives the protein CASSPGTSGTSTDTQYF. The full variable domain, in which reference TRBV5-1 and TRBJ2-3 provide the parts outside the CDR3, is KAGVTQTPRYLIKTRGQQVTLSCSPISGHRSVSWYQQTPGQGLQFLFEYFSETQRNKGNFPGRFSGRQFSNSRSEMNVSTLELGDSALYLCASSPGTSGTSTDTQYFGPGTRLTVL.